Shown below are 25 T cell receptor beta chains from a single sample sequenced in a study of cytomegalovirus exposure and HLA in healthy donors. The PCR made use of 60 Vbeta and 13 Jbeta primers. Using immunoSEQ multiplex PCR, the repertoire was profiled, and TCRdb retains in-frame clones only, with some absent. The sample includes fewer than 120,000 clones, more than 70% of them seen just once. The specimen was PBMCs. Receptors were obtained from a woman aged 55 to 70 in good health and CMV-seropositive.

The rearrangement joins TRBV5-1 to TRBJ2-1, with 9 bases identical to TRBD1. The CDR3 has 15 residues. V lost 4 bases, J lost 3 bases, and 5 bases stayed unmatched. From germline, CDR1 is SGHRS and CDR2 YFSETQ. The CDR3 spells CASSLGQGYYNEQFF. CDR3 coding DNA: TGCGCCAGCAGCCTGGGACAGGGATACTACAATGAGCAGTTCTTC.

This clone turned up a few times. The rearrangement uses TRBV10-3 and TRBJ2-7, with 12 nucleotides matching TRBD2. Trimming at V came to 3 bases and at J to 4 bases, leaving 7 bases not matched to a gene. This CDR3 has 16 residues. Germline V gives CDR1 ENHRY, CDR2 SYGVKD. CDR3 in amino acids: CAISESRLAGVYEQYF. The DNA of the CDR3 is TGTGCCATCAGTGAATCTCGACTAGCGGGAGTGTACGAGCAGTACTTC.

The chain carries TRBV7-8 and TRBJ1-1; D possibly corresponds to TRBD1 (5 bases). V was clipped by 2 bases and J by 4 bases, with 5 bases between them. The V gene's germline CDR1 is SGHVS and CDR2 FQNEAQ. The CDR3 is made up of 12 amino acids. The CDR3 sequence: CASSLRGTEAFF. In DNA, the CDR3 is TGTGCCAGCAGCTTAAGGGGCACTGAAGCTTTCTTT.

J is TRBJ2-4 and V is TRBV4-1, with 7 nucleotides matching TRBD1. With V trimmed by 1 base and J by 3 bases, 0 bases remained unmatched. Germline V gene sequence: CDR1 MGHRA, CDR2 YSYEKL. CDR3 size: 14 residues. CDR3 DNA: TGCGCCAGCAGCCAAGGACAGGGCAAAAACATTCAGTACTTC. It specifies CASSQGQGKNIQYF.

V usage is TRBV7-2 and J usage is TRBJ2-1; weak D call: TRBD1 (6 bases). The ends were cut back, 4 bases at V and 4 bases at J, with 17 bases in the middle. CDR1 and CDR2 (germline): SGHTA, FQGNSA. CDR3 length equals 16 residues. The CDR3 region has the DNA TGTGCCAGCAGCTACTTAGGGGGTCCTCAATACAATGAGCAGTTCTTC. This gives the protein CASSYLGGPQYNEQFF.

This chain joins TRBV20-1 and TRBJ2-1; D might be TRBD2 (5 bases). The V gene's germline CDR1 is DFQATT and CDR2 SNEGSKA (reference sequence). The CDR3 is 11 amino acids. Trimming shortened V by 8 bases and J by 7 bases, and 12 bases separated the two germline ends. The CDR3 here is CSYKRSNEQFF. CDR3 sequence (DNA): TGCAGTTACAAGCGGAGTAATGAGCAGTTCTTC.

CDR3 amino acids: CASSNPGGYEQYF. The CDR3 DNA reads as TGTGCCAGTAGTAACCCAGGGGGCTACGAGCAGTACTTC. V is TRBV19 and J is TRBJ2-7; 7 bases are shared with TRBD1. This CDR3 has 13 residues. Per the germline V gene, CDR1 is LNHDA and CDR2 is SQIVND (reference sequence). V was pared by 4 bases and J by 3 bases, with 3 bases of the junction left unmatched.

The V call is TRBV25-1, the J call TRBJ1-5; D gene ambiguous. V lost 8 bases to trimming and J lost 1 base, with 12 bases between them. Germline loops: CDR1 MGHDK, CDR2 SYGVNS. This CDR3 contains 14 residues. The CDR3 sequence: CASPDTPSNQPQHF. DNA for the CDR3: TGTGCCAGCCCCGACACTCCCAGCAATCAGCCCCAGCATTTT.

The chain combines TRBV7-9 with TRBJ2-2; D remains ambiguous. V dropped 2 bases and J dropped 1 base, with 8 bases sitting between them. The CDR3 totals 15 residues. Germline V gives CDR1 SEHNR, CDR2 FQNEAQ (reference sequence). The DNA of the CDR3 is TGTGCCAGCAGCTTAATCCGTTGGAACACCGGGGAGCTGTTTTTT. Its translation: CASSLIRWNTGELFF.

The CDR3 sequence: CASSYVFGGGYYEQYF. CDR3 DNA: TGTGCCAGCAGTTACGTATTCGGGGGTGGATACTACGAGCAGTACTTC. The V call is TRBV6-5, the J call TRBJ2-7; D perhaps matches TRBD2 (6 bases). Germline V lookup: CDR1 MNHEY, CDR2 SVGAGI. The V and J ends lost 2 bases and 3 bases respectively, with 17 bases between them. The CDR3 sequence is 16 residues long.

This sequence joins TRBV25-1 and TRBJ1-3; D is undetermined. The CDR3 contains 12 residues. V gave up 9 bases and J gave up 0 bases, with 6 bases separating them. Germline V gene lookup returns CDR1 MGHDK and CDR2 SYGVNS. The CDR3 coding sequence is TGTGCCAGTCAAATCTCTGGAAACACCATATATTTT. Encoded protein: CASQISGNTIYF.

This clone is a singleton in its sample. V and J are TRBV7-2 and TRBJ2-3, with D possibly being TRBD1 (5 bases). The CDR3 has 14 residues. Per germline, CDR1 SGHTA and CDR2 FQGNSA. V gave up 5 bases and J gave up 3 bases, with 12 bases separating them. The CDR3 protein is CASSPQGGTDTQYF. In DNA, the CDR3 is TGTGCCAGCAGCCCCCAGGGCGGAACAGATACGCAGTATTTT.

The V gene is TRBV14, the J gene TRBJ2-1; D perhaps matches TRBD2 (5 bases). The CDR3 totals 14 residues. V was cut by 1 base and J by 2 bases, with 6 bases left in between. CDR1 is SGHDN, CDR2 FVKESK, per germline. The CDR3 spells CASSQAGAYNEQFF. The CDR3 coding sequence is TGTGCCAGCAGCCAAGCCGGGGCCTACAATGAGCAGTTCTTC.

The genes are TRBV27 and TRBJ2-1, with a possible D match to TRBD2 (6 bases). Germline loops: CDR1 MNHEY, CDR2 SMNVEV (reference sequence). The CDR3 is 18 amino acids. Trimming removed 7 bases at V and 0 bases at J, with 22 bases between. The CDR3 sequence is CASIPLSAGRSSYNEQFF. CDR3 bases: TGTGCCAGCATCCCCCTGTCGGCGGGAAGGAGCTCCTACAATGAGCAGTTCTTC.

The J gene is TRBJ2-7, the V gene TRBV13; 8 positions match TRBD1. CDR1 PRHDT and CDR2 FYEKMQ come from the germline V gene (reference sequence). This CDR3 contains 14 residues. Trimming took 4 bases from V and 7 from J; bases not matched to a gene: 9. CDR3 DNA sequence: TGTGCCAGCAGCTCCGGACAGGGAGCAGGTGAGCAGTACTTC. This sequence encodes CASSSGQGAGEQYF.

This chain connects TRBV28 to TRBJ2-1; no clear D. Germline lookup yields CDR1 MDHEN and CDR2 SYDVKM. Trimming left V 1 base short and J 10 bases short, with 8 bases between. There are 12 residues in the CDR3. The CDR3 spells CASSLFGGEQFF. CDR3 DNA sequence: TGTGCCAGCAGTTTATTCGGCGGAGAGCAGTTCTTC.

For the CDR3, the DNA is TGTGCCATCAGTGGCCCGGGACAGGGCTCCTACGAGCAGTACTTC. Its protein is CAISGPGQGSYEQYF. V is TRBV10-3 and J is TRBJ2-7, with TRBD1 identical over 9 bases. The V gene end was trimmed by 4 bases and the J gene end by 0 bases; junction bases not matched to a gene: 4. Germline CDR1 reads ENHRY; CDR2 reads SYGVKD. The CDR3 is 15 amino acids.

CDR3 in amino acids: CASSLDQQRIYEQYF. CDR3 nucleotides: TGTGCCAGCAGTCTAGACCAGCAGCGAATCTACGAGCAGTACTTC. The rearrangement uses TRBV7-2 and TRBJ2-7; D is undetermined. The CDR3 has 15 residues. Germline V gene data show CDR1 as SGHTA and CDR2 as FQGNSA. Trimming cost V 6 bases and J 3 bases, with 18 bases left between them.

V is TRBV4-1 and J is TRBJ2-5, with D uncertain. The DNA end is a closer match to TRBJ2-7, so the J assignment may be wrong. Germline assignment: CDR1 MGHRA and CDR2 YSYEKL. The CDR3 has 14 amino acids. CDR3: CASSQASVAYEQYF. CDR3 bases: TGCGCCAGCAGCCAAGCTTCGGTAGCCTACGAGCAGTACTTC.

This chain joins TRBV28 and TRBJ1-2; 7 nucleotides line up with TRBD1. The V gene's germline CDR1 is MDHEN and CDR2 SYDVKM. With 0 bases clipped from V and 6 bases from J, the junction kept 10 bases outside the gene matches. The CDR3 is 16 amino acids. The CDR3 loop reads CASSLWDRQGYHGYTF. The DNA of the CDR3 is TGTGCCAGCAGTTTATGGGACCGACAGGGCTACCATGGCTACACCTTC.

J is TRBJ1-1 and V is TRBV10-3, with D possibly matching TRBD1 (6 bases). Germline CDR1 is ENHRY and CDR2 is SYGVKD. This CDR3 comprises 14 residues. Between the trimmed V and J ends, which lost 1 base and 4 bases, there was a span of 10 bases. CDR3 in DNA: TGTGCCATCAGTGAGTTAAGAGGGGGCACTGAAGCTTTCTTT. Residues: CAISELRGGTEAFF.

This clone was counted a few times. CDR3 coding DNA: TGTGCCAGCAGTTTCGCTGGTGGGCGTATATTAATTTCGTACACTGAAGCTTTCTTT. Encoded protein: CASSFAGGRILISYTEAFF. V usage is TRBV27 and J usage is TRBJ1-1; the D is unclear. The V gene lost 3 bases and the J gene lost 3 bases, with 26 bases spanning the gap. The CDR3 runs to 19 residues. Germline assignment: CDR1 MNHEY and CDR2 SMNVEV (reference sequence).

The chain links TRBV5-6 to TRBJ1-4; possibly TRBD1 for D (5 bases). Germline CDR1 reads SGHDT; CDR2 reads YYEEEE. The V and J ends lost 2 bases and 8 bases respectively, with 16 bases between them. The length of the CDR3 is 15 residues. The CDR3 sequence: CASSFFGGGGEKLFF. The CDR3 bases are TGTGCCAGCAGCTTCTTCGGGGGAGGTGGAGAAAAACTGTTTTTT.

In its sample, this clone was seen a few times. The chain recombines TRBV6-6 with TRBJ1-4; 7 positions match TRBD1. Germline V gene sequence: CDR1 MNHNY, CDR2 SVGAGI (reference sequence). The trim removed 4 bases at V and 6 bases at J, leaving 8 bases unmatched. This CDR3 region has 15 residues. For the CDR3, the DNA is TGTGCCAGCAGTTTAAAACAGGGGATGGATGAAAAACTGTTTTTT. The encoded protein is CASSLKQGMDEKLFF.

The genes are TRBV7-3 and TRBJ2-1; D unresolved. The length of the CDR3 is 13 residues. Germline-derived CDR1 and CDR2 are SGHTA and FQGTGA. Trimming took 3 bases from V and 10 from J, leaving 13 bases between them. CDR3 residues: CASSFARSSEQFF. The DNA of the CDR3 is TGTGCCAGCAGCTTCGCCCGTAGCAGCGAGCAGTTCTTC.